The text below deals with one TCR beta chain. Its antigen is not known. TCRdb recomputed calls from the multiplex PCR reads with MiXCR, one row per CDR3 protein. The top ten hold about an eighth of the sample, which has 16,000 or so distinct CDR3 sequences, 45% seen once. The CDR3 has 15 residues. The V gene's germline CDR1 is SGDLS and CDR2 YYNGEE. Unmatched junction bases numbered 13, after V lost 6 bases and J lost 8 bases. This sample stems from a study of breast tumors, draining lymph nodes, adjacent tissues. Study-level points and caveats: Findings are consistent with lymph node origin and intratumoral expansion of most tumor T cells. Data only fit, rather than demonstrated, lymph node origin of most tumor T cells. Tumor and nontumor repertoires were significantly more similar in luminal-like than in basal-like breast cancer. Tumor repertoires ranked between lymph nodes and nontumor tissue in diversity, with V and J gene preferences.

The clonotype comes from a female donor with breast cancer. Some clones in this sample may be carry-over from other donors' samples. The V gene is TRBV9, the J gene TRBJ2-1; 8 nucleotides agree with TRBD2. Material for sequencing was tumor-adjacent breast tissue. CDR3: CASNTPGLGGYEQFF. DNA for the CDR3: TGTGCCAGCAATACTCCGGGACTAGGTGGGTATGAGCAGTTCTTC.